What follows is one TCR beta chain and its context. Antigen specificity is unknown. This CDR3 contains 14 residues. With 6 bases removed from V and 6 bases from J, the gap between germline ends came to 14 bases. In germline, CDR1 is MGHDK, CDR2 SYGVNS. The source of the sample is a study of chemoradiotherapy in HPV16-positive cancers. Findings and limits, study-wide: Candidate HPV-specific clones and E7-related TCR motifs grew in tumor during treatment.

Data came from immunoSEQ multiplex PCR; TCRdb stores just in-frame clones and leaves some out. This sample has more than 850 clones, with 89% found just once. The specimen was tumor tissue, collected from a patient who underwent chemoradiotherapy. The chain carries TRBV25-1 and TRBJ2-2; the D is unclear. The clonotype originates from a human donor with HPV-associated anogenital cancer. The CDR3 DNA sequence: TGTGCCAGCAGCCCGGGTGACCATCCCGGGGAGCTGTTTTTT. Its protein is CASSPGDHPGELFF.